This T cell receptor (beta chain) is from a study of brain T cells in children with intractable seizures. Generated by immunoSEQ multiplex PCR, the TCRdb table keeps only in-frame clones and is missing some. The sample lists 110,000 or so clones; approximately 94% were seen once. V shed 5 bases, J shed 4 bases, and the junction held 10 bases outside the gene matches. The CDR3 contains 17 residues. The germline gives CDR1 SGHAT, CDR2 FQNNGV. The sequence came from a boy less than two years old with hemimegalencephaly and intractable seizures. This sequence joins TRBV11-2 and TRBJ2-3; 12 bases fit TRBD2. Sequences were derived from peripheral blood, sampled at surgery. CDR3 region: CASSQPLLAGGADTQYF. In DNA, the CDR3 is TGTGCCAGCAGCCAACCACTACTAGCGGGAGGCGCAGATACGCAGTATTTT.